This T cell receptor beta chain is drawn from a study of cytomegalovirus exposure and HLA in healthy donors. The primer mix had 60 Vbeta and 13 Jbeta primers. Clones were read by immunoSEQ multiplex PCR, and TCRdb kept only the in-frame ones, dropping some. Of 150,000 to 200,000 clones in the sample, roughly 80% were seen once. The CDR3 consists of 15 residues. Germline CDR1 MGHDK, CDR2 SYGVNS. Trimming took off 4 bases at V and 6 bases at J, with 19 bases between the two ends. The sample consisted of PBMCs. The J gene is TRBJ2-7, the V gene TRBV25-1, with D perhaps TRBD1 (6 bases). This clonotype was obtained from a man aged 45 to 65 in good health and CMV-seronegative. The CDR3 is CASSASRGLSGEQYF. CDR3 in DNA: TGTGCCAGCAGTGCAAGCAGGGGATTGTCGGGCGAGCAGTACTTC.